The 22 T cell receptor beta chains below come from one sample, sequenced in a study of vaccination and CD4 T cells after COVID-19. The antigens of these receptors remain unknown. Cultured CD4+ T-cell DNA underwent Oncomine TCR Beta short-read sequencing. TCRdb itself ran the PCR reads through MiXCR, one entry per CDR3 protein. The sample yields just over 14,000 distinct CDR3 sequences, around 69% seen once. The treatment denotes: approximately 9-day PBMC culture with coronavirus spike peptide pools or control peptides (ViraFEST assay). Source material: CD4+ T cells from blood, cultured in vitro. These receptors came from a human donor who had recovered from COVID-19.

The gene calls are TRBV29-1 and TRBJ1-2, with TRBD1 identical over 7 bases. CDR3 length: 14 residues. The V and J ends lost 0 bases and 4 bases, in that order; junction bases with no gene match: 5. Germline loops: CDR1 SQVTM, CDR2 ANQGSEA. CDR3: CSVEDPRGPYGYTF. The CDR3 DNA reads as TGCAGCGTTGAAGATCCTAGGGGGCCCTATGGCTACACCTTC.

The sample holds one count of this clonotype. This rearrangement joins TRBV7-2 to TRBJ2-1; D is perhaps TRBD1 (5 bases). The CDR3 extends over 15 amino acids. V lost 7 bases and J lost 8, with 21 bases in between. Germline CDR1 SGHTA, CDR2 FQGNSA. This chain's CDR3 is CASNKQVKHIDEQFF. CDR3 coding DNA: TGTGCCAGCAACAAACAGGTCAAGCATATCGATGAGCAGTTCTTC.

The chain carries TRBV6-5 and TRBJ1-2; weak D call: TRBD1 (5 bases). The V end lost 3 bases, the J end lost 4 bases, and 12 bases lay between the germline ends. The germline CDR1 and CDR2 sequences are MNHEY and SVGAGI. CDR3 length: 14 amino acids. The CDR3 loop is CASSYYAGAYGYTF. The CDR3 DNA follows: TGTGCCAGCAGTTATTATGCCGGGGCCTATGGCTACACCTTC.

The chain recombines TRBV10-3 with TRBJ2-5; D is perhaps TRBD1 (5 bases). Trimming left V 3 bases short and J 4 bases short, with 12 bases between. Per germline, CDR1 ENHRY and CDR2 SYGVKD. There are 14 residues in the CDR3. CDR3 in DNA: TGTGCCATCAGTGACTTCAGGGTTGGAGAGACCCAGTACTTC. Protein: CAISDFRVGETQYF.

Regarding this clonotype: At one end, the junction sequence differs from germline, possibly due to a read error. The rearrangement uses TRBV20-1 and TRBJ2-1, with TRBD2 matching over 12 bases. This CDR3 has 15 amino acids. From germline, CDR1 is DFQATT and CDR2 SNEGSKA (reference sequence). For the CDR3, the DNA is TGCAGTGCTAGGGGACTAGCGGGCCCGTTTAATGGGCAGTTCTTC. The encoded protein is CSARGLAGPFNGQFF.

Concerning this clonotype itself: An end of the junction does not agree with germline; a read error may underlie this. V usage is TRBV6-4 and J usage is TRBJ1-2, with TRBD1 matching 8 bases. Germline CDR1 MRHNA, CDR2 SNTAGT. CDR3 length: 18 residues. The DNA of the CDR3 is TGTGCCAGCAGTTACTCGAAGGTCCGCGGACAGGGACGCGACGGCTACACCTTC. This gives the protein CASSYSKVRGQGRDGYTF.

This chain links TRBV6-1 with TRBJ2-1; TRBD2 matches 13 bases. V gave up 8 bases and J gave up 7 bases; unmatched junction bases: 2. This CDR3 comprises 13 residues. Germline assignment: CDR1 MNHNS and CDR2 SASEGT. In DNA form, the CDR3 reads TGTGCCAGCGGACTAGCGGGAGCAAATGAGCAGTTCTTC. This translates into CASGLAGANEQFF.

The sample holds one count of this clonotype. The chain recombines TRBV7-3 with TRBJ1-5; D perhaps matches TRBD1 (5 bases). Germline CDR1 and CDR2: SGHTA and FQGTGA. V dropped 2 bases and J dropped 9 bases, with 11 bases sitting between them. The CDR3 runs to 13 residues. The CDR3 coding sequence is TGTGCCAGCAGCTTAGGGACGAAAATGCCCCAGCATTTT. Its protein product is CASSLGTKMPQHF.

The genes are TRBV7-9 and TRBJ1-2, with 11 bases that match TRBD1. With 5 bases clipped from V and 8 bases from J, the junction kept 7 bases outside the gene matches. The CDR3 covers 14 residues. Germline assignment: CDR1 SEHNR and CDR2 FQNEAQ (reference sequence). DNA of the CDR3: TGTGCCAGCAGCCCCAAGGGACAGGGGGGCGGCTACACCTTC. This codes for CASSPKGQGGGYTF.

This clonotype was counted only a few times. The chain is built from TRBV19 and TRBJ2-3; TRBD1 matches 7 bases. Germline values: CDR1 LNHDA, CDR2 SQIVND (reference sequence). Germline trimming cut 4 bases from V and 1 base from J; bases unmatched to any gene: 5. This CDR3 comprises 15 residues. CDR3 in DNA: TGTGCCAGTAGTACCCGACAGGGACGCACAGATACGCAGTATTTT. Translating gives CASSTRQGRTDTQYF.

DNA of the CDR3: TGTGCCAGCAGCCAAAGGATGGGGGGCGAGACCCAGTACTTC. It specifies CASSQRMGGETQYF. The chain carries TRBV6-2 or TRBV6-3 and TRBJ2-5, with D perhaps being TRBD1 or TRBD2 (6 bases each). Germline V gene lookup returns CDR1 MNHEY and CDR2 SVGEGT. V was trimmed by 6 bases and J by 5 bases, leaving 16 bases between them. CDR3 length: 14 residues.

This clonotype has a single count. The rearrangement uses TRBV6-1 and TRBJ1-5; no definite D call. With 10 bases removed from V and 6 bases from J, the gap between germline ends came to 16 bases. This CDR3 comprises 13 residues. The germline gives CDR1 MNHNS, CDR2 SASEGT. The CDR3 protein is CATRLGLSQPQHF. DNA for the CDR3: TGTGCCACCCGTTTGGGGTTGAGTCAGCCCCAGCATTTT.

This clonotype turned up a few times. CDR3: CATSDSGTGAWEQYF. The CDR3 DNA reads as TGTGCCACCAGTGATTCCGGGACAGGGGCCTGGGAGCAGTACTTC. V gene TRBV24-1 combines with J gene TRBJ2-7; 10 bases match TRBD1. Looked up from germline, CDR1 is KGHDR and CDR2 is SFDVKD. The CDR3 extends over 15 amino acids. With 2 bases clipped from V and 7 bases from J, the junction kept 7 bases outside the gene matches.

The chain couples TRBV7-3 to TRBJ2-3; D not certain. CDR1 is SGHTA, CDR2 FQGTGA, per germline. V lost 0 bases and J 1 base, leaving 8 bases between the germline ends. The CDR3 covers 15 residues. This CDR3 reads CASSLTTAGTDTQYF. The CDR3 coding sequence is TGTGCCAGCAGCTTAACGACGGCAGGCACAGATACGCAGTATTTT.

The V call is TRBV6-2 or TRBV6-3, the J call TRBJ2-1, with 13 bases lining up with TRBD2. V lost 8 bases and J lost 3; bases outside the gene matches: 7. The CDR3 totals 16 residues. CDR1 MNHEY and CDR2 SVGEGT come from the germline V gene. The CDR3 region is CASGGLAGAHYNEQFF. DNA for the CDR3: TGTGCCAGCGGCGGACTAGCGGGAGCTCACTACAATGAGCAGTTCTTC.

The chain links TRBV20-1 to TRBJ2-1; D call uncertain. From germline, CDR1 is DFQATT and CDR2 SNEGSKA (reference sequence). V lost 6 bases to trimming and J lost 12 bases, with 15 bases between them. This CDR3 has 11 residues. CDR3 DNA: TGCAGTGCGGATGGACCCATCGGGCAGTTCTTC. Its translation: CSADGPIGQFF.

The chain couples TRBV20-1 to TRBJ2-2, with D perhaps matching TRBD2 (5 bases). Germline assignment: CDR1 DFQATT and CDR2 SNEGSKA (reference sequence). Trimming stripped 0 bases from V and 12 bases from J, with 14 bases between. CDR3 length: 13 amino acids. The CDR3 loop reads CSARDSGDSKLFF. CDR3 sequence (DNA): TGCAGTGCTAGAGATTCCGGGGATTCCAAGCTGTTTTTT.

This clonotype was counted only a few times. This chain's CDR3 is CASSQTTGVYGYTF. The CDR3 coding sequence is TGTGCCAGCAGTCAAACGACAGGGGTTTATGGCTACACCTTC. The chain links TRBV27 to TRBJ1-2; TRBD1 agrees at 8 bases. Trimming cost V 5 bases and J 5 bases; bases outside gene matches: 7. Germline V gives CDR1 MNHEY, CDR2 SMNVEV (reference sequence). CDR3 size: 14 residues.

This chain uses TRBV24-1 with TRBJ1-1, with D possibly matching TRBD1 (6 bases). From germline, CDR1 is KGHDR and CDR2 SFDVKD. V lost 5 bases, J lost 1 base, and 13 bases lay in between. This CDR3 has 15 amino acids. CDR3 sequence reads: CATSGNKQGNTEAFF. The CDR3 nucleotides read TGTGCCACCAGTGGGAATAAACAGGGGAACACTGAAGCTTTCTTT.

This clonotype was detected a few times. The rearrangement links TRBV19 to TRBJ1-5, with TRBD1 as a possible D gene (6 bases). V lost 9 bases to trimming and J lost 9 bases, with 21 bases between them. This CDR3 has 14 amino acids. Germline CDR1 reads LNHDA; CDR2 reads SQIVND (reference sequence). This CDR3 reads CASTSKERGGPQHF. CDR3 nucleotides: TGTGCCAGCACGTCAAAGGAGCGAGGGGGGCCCCAGCATTTT.

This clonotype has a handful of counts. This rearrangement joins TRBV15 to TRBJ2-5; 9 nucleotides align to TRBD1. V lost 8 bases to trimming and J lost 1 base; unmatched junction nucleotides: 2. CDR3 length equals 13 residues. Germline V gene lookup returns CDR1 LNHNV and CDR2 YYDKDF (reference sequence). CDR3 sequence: CATGTGLQETQYF. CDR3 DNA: TGTGCCACCGGGACAGGGCTCCAAGAGACCCAGTACTTC.

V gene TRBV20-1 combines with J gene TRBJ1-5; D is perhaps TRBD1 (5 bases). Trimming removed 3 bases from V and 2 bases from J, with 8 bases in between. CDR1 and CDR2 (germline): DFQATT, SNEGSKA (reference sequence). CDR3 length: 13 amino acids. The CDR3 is CSARRDGNQPQHF. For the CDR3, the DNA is TGCAGTGCTAGGAGGGACGGCAATCAGCCCCAGCATTTT.